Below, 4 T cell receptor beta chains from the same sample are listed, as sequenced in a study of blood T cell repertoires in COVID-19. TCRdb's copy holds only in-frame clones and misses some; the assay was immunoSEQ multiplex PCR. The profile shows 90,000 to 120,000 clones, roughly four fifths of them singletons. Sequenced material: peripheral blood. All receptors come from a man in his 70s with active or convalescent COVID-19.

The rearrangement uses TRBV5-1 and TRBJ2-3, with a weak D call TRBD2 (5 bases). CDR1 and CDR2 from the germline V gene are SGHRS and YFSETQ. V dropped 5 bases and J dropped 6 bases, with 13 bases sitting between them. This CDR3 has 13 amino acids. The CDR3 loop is CASSNLARDTQYF. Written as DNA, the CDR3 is TGCGCCAGCAGTAATCTAGCACGGGATACGCAGTATTTT.

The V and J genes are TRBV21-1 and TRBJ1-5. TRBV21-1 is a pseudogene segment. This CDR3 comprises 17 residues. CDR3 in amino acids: CASSHGAGSIGNQPQHF. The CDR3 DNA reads TGTGCCAGCAGCCACGGGGCGGGGTCTATCGGCAATCAGCCCCAGCATTTT.

The CDR3 sequence is CASSEGGDSYEQYF. CDR3 bases: TGTGCCAGCAGTGAGGGAGGCGATTCCTACGAGCAGTACTTC. The J gene is TRBJ2-7, the V gene TRBV2; D may be TRBD2 (6 bases). The CDR3 is 14 residues long. The V gene's germline CDR1 is SNHLY and CDR2 FYNNEI. V was shortened by 3 bases and J by 1 base, with 10 bases between the two germline ends.

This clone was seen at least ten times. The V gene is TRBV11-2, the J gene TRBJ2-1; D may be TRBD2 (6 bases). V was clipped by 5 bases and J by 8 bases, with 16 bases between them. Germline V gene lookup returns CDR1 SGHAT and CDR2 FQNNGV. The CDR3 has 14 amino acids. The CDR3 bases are TGTGCCAGCAGCCTGGGACTTTCCTTGGATGAGCAGTTCTTC. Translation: CASSLGLSLDEQFF.